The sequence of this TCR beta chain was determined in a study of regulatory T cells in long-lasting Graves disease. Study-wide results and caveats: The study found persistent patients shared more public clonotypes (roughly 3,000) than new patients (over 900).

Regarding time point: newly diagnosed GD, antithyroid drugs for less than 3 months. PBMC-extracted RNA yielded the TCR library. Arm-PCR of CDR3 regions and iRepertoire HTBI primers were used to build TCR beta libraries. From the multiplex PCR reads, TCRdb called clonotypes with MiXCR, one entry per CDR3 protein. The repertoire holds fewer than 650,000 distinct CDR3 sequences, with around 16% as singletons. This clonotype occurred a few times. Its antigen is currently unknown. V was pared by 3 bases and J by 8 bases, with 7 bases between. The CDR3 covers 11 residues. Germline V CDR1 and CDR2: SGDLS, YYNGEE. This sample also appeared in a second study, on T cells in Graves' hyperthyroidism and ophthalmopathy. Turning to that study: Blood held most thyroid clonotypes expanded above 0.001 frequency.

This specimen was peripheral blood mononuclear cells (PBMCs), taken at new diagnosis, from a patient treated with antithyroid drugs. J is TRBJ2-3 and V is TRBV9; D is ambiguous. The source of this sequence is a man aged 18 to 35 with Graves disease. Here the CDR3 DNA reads TGTGCCAGCAGCGCCGAAGGTACGCAGTATTTT. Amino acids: CASSAEGTQYF.